One sample yielded the 3 T cell receptor beta chains listed below, sequenced in a study of cytomegalovirus exposure and HLA in healthy donors. Primers: 60 Vbeta forward and 13 Jbeta reverse. Sequencing used immunoSEQ multiplex PCR; TCRdb keeps in-frame clones, though not all of them. The sample yields 200,000 to 250,000 clones, approximately 90% seen once. Sample: PBMCs. The receptors derive from a young woman in good health and CMV-seronegative.

This CDR3 is CASSLYVRGPGGEAFF. CDR3 nucleotide sequence: TGCGCCAGCAGCTTGTATGTCAGGGGCCCGGGGGGTGAAGCTTTCTTT. This rearrangement joins TRBV5-1 to TRBJ1-1; D is possibly TRBD1 (6 bases). The germline CDR1 and CDR2 sequences are SGHRS and YFSETQ. V lost 1 base, J lost 7 bases, and 20 bases lay in between. The CDR3 totals 16 residues.

This chain uses TRBV18 with TRBJ1-2; TRBD1 is a possible D gene (5 bases). The V and J ends lost 3 bases and 2 bases respectively, with 13 bases between them. This CDR3 comprises 15 residues. Germline V lookup: CDR1 KGHSH, CDR2 LQKENI. As DNA, the CDR3 is TGTGCCAGCTCACCGACGACAGCCTTAAACTATGGCTACACCTTC. Its translation is CASSPTTALNYGYTF. The variable domain in full, with the rest retrieved from reference TRBV18 and TRBJ1-2, is NAGVMQNPRHLVRRRGQEARLRCSPMKGHSHVYWYRQLPEEGLKFMVYLQKENIIDESGMPKERFSAEFPKEGPSILRIQQVVRGDSAAYFCASSPTTALNYGYTFGSGTRLTVV.

V gene TRBV27 combines with J gene TRBJ2-2; 7 nucleotides align to TRBD2. This CDR3 comprises 15 residues. V shed 6 bases and J 6 bases; nucleotides not matched to a gene: 10. Germline CDR1 is MNHEY and CDR2 is SMNVEV (reference sequence). CDR3 DNA sequence: TGTGCCAGCAGCTACTCCGCGGGAGCGGCCGGGGAGCTGTTTTTT. Amino acids: CASSYSAGAAGELFF.